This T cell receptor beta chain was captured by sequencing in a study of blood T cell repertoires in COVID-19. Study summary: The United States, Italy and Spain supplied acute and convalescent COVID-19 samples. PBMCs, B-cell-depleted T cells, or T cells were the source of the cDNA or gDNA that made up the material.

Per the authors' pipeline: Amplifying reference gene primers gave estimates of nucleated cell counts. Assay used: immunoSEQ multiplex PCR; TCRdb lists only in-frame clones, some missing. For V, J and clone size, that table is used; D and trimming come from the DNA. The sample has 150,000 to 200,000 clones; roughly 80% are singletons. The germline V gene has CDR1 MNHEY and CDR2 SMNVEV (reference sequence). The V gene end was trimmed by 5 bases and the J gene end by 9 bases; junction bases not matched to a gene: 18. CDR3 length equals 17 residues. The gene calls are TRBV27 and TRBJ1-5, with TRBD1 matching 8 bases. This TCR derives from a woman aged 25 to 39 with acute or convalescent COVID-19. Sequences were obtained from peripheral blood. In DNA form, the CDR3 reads TGTGCCAGCAGTGCCAGAGGACAGGGAATGAGCATCCCGCCCCAGCATTTT. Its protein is CASSARGQGMSIPPQHF.